These T cell receptor beta chains were read from a single sample in a study of T cell responses to AZD1222 COVID-19 vaccine. Clones were read by immunoSEQ multiplex PCR, and TCRdb kept only the in-frame ones, dropping some. Of more than 45,000 clones listed, about four fifths were seen once; the top ten hold roughly 27%. The material sequenced was peripheral blood, taken on day 0 of AZD1222 vaccination. The receptor source for this set is an adult in good health. Both conserved end residues are part of each CDR3. The D gene is left open where the match is weak. Some rows mark clone size as missing; the rest say once, few, many or name a class of expanded clone.

v_call	d_call	j_call	clone_size	cdr3_nt	cdr3_aa
TRBV4-2	TRBD2	TRBJ2-2	.	TGTGCCGCAGGAGCTAGCGGAGTAGACACCGGGGAGCTGTTTTTT	CAAGASGVDTGELFF
TRBV5-5	TRBD2	TRBJ2-2	.	TGTGCCAGCAGCTTGGCCCTAGCGGGAGAGGTAGACACCGGGGAGCTGTTTTTT	CASSLALAGEVDTGELFF
TRBV7-2	.	TRBJ2-7	few	TGTGCCAGCAGACCTAGGACGGGAGTAGAGCAGTACTTC	CASRPRTGVEQYF
TRBV5-1	.	TRBJ2-7	.	TGCGCCAGCAGCTTGGACGGGAGCTCCTACGAGCAGTACTTC	CASSLDGSSYEQYF
TRBV19	.	TRBJ1-1	few	TGTGCCAGTAGTCTGGTAGAGGGGGGCTACACTGAAGCTTTCTTT	CASSLVEGGYTEAFF
TRBV19	.	TRBJ2-3	.	TGTGCCAGTAGTATTCCGGGAGTCACAGATACGCAGTATTTT	CASSIPGVTDTQYF
TRBV28	TRBD2	TRBJ2-3	.	TGTGCCAGCAGTTCCGCGGGGCGGGAGGGCCTAGGGGCAGATACGCAGTATTTT	CASSSAGREGLGADTQYF
TRBV7-2	TRBD2	TRBJ2-5	.	TGTGCCAGCAGCCCAACCGGGCGGGGGGAGACCCAGTACTTC	CASSPTGRGETQYF
TRBV7-9	.	TRBJ2-2	few	TGTGCCAGCAGCCTTACAGGGCCCGGGGAGCTGTTTTTT	CASSLTGPGELFF
TRBV7-8	.	TRBJ1-2	.	TGTGCCAGCAGCTTAGGGAGGCAGGGCGGCTATGGCTACACCTTC	CASSLGRQGGYGYTF
TRBV7-2	.	TRBJ1-4	.	TGTGCCAGCAGCATCAGACAGAACGAGAAACTGTTTTTT	CASSIRQNEKLFF
TRBV7-2	TRBD2	TRBJ2-7	once	TGTGCCAGCAGCTGGGCCGGACTAGCGGGTTCCTACGAGCAGTACTTC	CASSWAGLAGSYEQYF
TRBV6-5	TRBD1	TRBJ1-2	.	TGTGCCAGCAACCCGGGACAGGAGTATGGCTACACCTTC	CASNPGQEYGYTF
TRBV30	TRBD1	TRBJ1-1	once	TGTGCCTGGAGTGCGGGGACAGGGACTGAAGCTTTCTTT	CAWSAGTGTEAFF
TRBV5-1	TRBD2	TRBJ2-6	.	TGCGCCAGCAGCGCGGGACTAGCGGGACTCTCTGGGGCCAACGTCCTGACTTTC	CASSAGLAGLSGANVLTF
TRBV6-5	TRBD2	TRBJ2-1	.	TGTGCCAGCAGTTTTCAGGGACTAGATAAAAATGAGCAGTTCTTC	CASSFQGLDKNEQFF
TRBV6-2/TRBV6-3	TRBD1	TRBJ2-3	few	TGTGCCAGCAGTTTCGCAGACAGGGGTGGCACAGATACGCAGTATTTT	CASSFADRGGTDTQYF
TRBV19	TRBD1	TRBJ1-1	few	TGTGCCAGTAACCGCGGACAGGGGGCCAACACTGAAGCTTTCTTT	CASNRGQGANTEAFF
TRBV14	TRBD2	TRBJ2-1	.	TGTGCCAGCAGCCAAGGAATGGGGCTAGCGGGGGGTCGGTCCTACAATGAGCAGTTCTTC	CASSQGMGLAGGRSYNEQFF
TRBV10-3	.	TRBJ1-1	.	TGTGCCATCAGTGATAAACAGGGAACTGAAGCTTTCTTT	CAISDKQGTEAFF
TRBV5-1	.	TRBJ2-2	.	TGCGCCAGCAGCTTTTCTGGGGAGACCGGGGAGCTGTTTTTT	CASSFSGETGELFF
TRBV7-2	TRBD1	TRBJ1-1	.	TGTGCCAGCGGGGACAGGGGTAACACTGAAGCTTTCTTT	CASGDRGNTEAFF
TRBV28	.	TRBJ1-4	.	TGTGCCAGCAGTTTGGGAGGTTCAACTAATGAAAAACTGTTTTTT	CASSLGGSTNEKLFF
TRBV7-2	TRBD2	TRBJ2-1	.	TGTGCCAGCAGCCCGTCTCGAGGGGCTAGCGGACGCTCCTACAATGAGCAGTTCTTC	CASSPSRGASGRSYNEQFF